The source of this T cell receptor (beta chain) is a study of spatial heterogeneity in lung cancer. General study findings and limits: There were more appearances of ubiquitous expanded tumor TCRs in blood at resection than at follow-up.

This clonotype was found many times. Its antigen is not known. Individual TCR cDNA molecules each bore their own unique molecular identifier. One entry per CDR3 protein results from TCRdb running MiXCR on the 5' RACE reads. The data hold roughly 48,000 distinct CDR3 sequences, with about 5.8% observed a single time. Germline values: CDR1 MNHEY, CDR2 SVGEGT. The ends were cut back, 0 bases at V and 11 bases at J, with 5 bases in the middle. The CDR3 contains 12 residues. The time point here: sample taken at primary tumor resection. Sequencing was performed on whole RNA extracted from tumor and nontumor lung tissue, or from frozen PBMC, and the material was left unsorted. A total of approximately 77 untreated early-stage non-small cell lung cancer patients served as donors.

V usage is TRBV6-2 or TRBV6-3 and J usage is TRBJ1-6; D is undetermined. Source: PBMCs, taken at surgery. This TCR came from a male donor with early-stage non-small cell lung cancer. CDR3 sequence (DNA): TGTGCCAGCAGTTACTCCGGGGCACCCCTCCACTTT. Translation: CASSYSGAPLHF.